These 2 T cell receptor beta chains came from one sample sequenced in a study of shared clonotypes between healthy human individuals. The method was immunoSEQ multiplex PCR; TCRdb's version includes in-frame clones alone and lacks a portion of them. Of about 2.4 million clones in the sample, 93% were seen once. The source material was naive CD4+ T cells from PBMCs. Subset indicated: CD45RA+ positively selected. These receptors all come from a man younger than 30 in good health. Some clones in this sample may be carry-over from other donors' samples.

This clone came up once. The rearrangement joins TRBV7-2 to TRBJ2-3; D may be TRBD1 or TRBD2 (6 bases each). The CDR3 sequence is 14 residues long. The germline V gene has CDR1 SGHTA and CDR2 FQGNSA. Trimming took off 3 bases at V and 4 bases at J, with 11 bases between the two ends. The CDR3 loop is CASSFQGGSDTQYF. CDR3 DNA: TGTGCCAGCAGCTTTCAAGGGGGGTCAGATACGCAGTATTTT.

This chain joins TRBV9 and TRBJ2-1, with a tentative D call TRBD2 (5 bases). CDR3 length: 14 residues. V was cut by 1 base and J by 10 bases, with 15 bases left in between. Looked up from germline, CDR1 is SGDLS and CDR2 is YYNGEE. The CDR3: CASSVLNSGSEQFF. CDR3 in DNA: TGTGCCAGCAGCGTATTAAACAGCGGAAGCGAGCAGTTCTTC.